The rows below give T cell receptor beta chains drawn from one sample of a study of T cells expressing NK-cell markers. TCRdb reprocessed the 5' RACE reads; each CDR3 protein has one entry and no DNA is given. The sample's table shows a few hundred thousand distinct CDR3 sequences. Sequenced input: blood T cells: a sorted CD56 or NKG2C T cell subset, CD4+ or CD8+ T cells, or bulk PBMC T cells (not recorded which). The source is a man aged 18 to 69 in good health. The CDR3 runs from the conserved cysteine through the conserved F or W.

V gene	J gene	CDR3 protein
TRBV10-3	TRBJ1-6	CATKQGSSYNSPLHF
TRBV12-3/TRBV12-4	TRBJ1-1	CASLGGNRVPSAFF
TRBV2	TRBJ2-2	CASSGQGANTGELFF
TRBV6-1	TRBJ2-3	CASSAGDTQYF
TRBV7-9	TRBJ2-1	CASRGQMGRARGDEQFF
TRBV20-1	TRBJ2-5	CSARDGAELETQYF
TRBV9	TRBJ2-3	CASSVATSGGASTDTQYF
TRBV7-2	TRBJ2-1	CASSLVPELNEQFF
TRBV5-1	TRBJ2-3	CASSYRRTLTDTQYF
TRBV20-1	TRBJ2-5	CSASLAGVPGTQYF
TRBV29-1	TRBJ1-1	CSVRDSRTYTEAFF
TRBV7-8	TRBJ1-2	CASSEENRGFYYGYTF
TRBV9	TRBJ1-2	CASSVVPGGGYTF
TRBV20-1	TRBJ2-7	CSANPRGSPREQYF
TRBV7-6	TRBJ2-7	CASSLTSGGAYEQYF
TRBV27	TRBJ1-1	CASSLYLAGRNTEAFF
TRBV5-1	TRBJ2-2	CASTRGGTSNTGELFF
TRBV2	TRBJ2-1	CASRRTASNEQFF
TRBV11-1	TRBJ2-5	CASSSDTLEETQYF
TRBV5-8	TRBJ2-3	CASSLSRRRDTQYF
TRBV20-1	TRBJ2-5	CSARPRTTQYF
TRBV7-9	TRBJ2-2	CASSLEGTSNTGELFF
TRBV12-3/TRBV12-4	TRBJ2-6	CASGTGDSGANVLTF
TRBV12-3/TRBV12-4	TRBJ2-1	CASSPGTGFSNEQFF
TRBV10-3	TRBJ1-4	CAISPGATNEKLFF
TRBV6-5	TRBJ2-7	CASSYSRRNYEQYF
TRBV11-2	TRBJ1-1	CASSYVRAEAFF